This entry is about one T cell receptor (beta chain). As processed by the authors: Using reference gene primer amplification, nucleated cell counts were estimated. Assay: immunoSEQ multiplex PCR; the TCRdb copy retains only in-frame clones and omits some. V and J calls and clone size are copied from that table; D and trimming were computed from the DNA. There are 240,000 or so clones in the sample; around 90% occur only once, and approximately 7.5% lies in the top ten. The data stem from a study of blood T cell repertoires in COVID-19. As for the study in general: Samples taken during acute and convalescent COVID-19 were collected in the United States, Italy and Spain. PBMCs, B-cell-depleted T cells, or T cells were the source of the cDNA or gDNA that made up the material.

The germline V gene encodes CDR1 LNHNV and CDR2 YYDKDF (reference sequence). This CDR3 has 14 amino acids. The V gene end was trimmed by 0 bases and the J gene end by 3 bases; junction bases not matched to a gene: 2. Sequenced: peripheral blood. V and J are TRBV15 and TRBJ2-7, with 7 bases lining up with TRBD2. The clonotype comes from a man aged 55-75 years who had recovered from COVID-19. In DNA form, the CDR3 reads TGTGCCACCAGCAGAGAGGGGGGGAACTACGAGCAGTACTTC. Translating it yields CATSREGGNYEQYF.